This T cell receptor (beta chain) was captured in a study of post-analysis software for immune sequencing data. Study-level results: Compared with controls, patients had more of five TRBV segments, including TRBV5-6, TRBV5-1 and TRBV20-1. Comparison with controls showed significantly lower normalized Chao1 diversity in multiple sclerosis patients.

Prepared libraries of TCR beta cDNA carried unique molecular identifiers. Approximately 0.5 million cDNA molecules were recovered from an input of about 0.9 to 10 million T cells. MiXCR, run by TCRdb on the PCR reads, gives a single entry per CDR3 protein. The top ten hold around 0.55% of the sample, which has hundreds of thousands of distinct CDR3 sequences, 30% seen once. The CDR3 loop spans 13 amino acids. Looked up from germline, CDR1 is SGHRS and CDR2 is YFSETQ. V lost 0 bases, J lost 7 bases, and 8 bases lay in between. This clonotype was observed at least ten times. Its antigen is unknown. This rearrangement joins TRBV5-1 to TRBJ2-1; unclear D gene. Sequenced material: blood. This clonotype was sampled from a girl between 10 and 17 years old with multiple sclerosis. CDR3 bases: TGCGCCAGCAGCTTGGCCGTAGAGAATGAGCAGTTCTTC. Translated, it gives CASSLAVENEQFF.